This T cell receptor beta chain derives from a study of cytomegalovirus exposure and HLA in healthy donors. The PCR contained 60 Vbeta and 13 Jbeta primers. Data came from immunoSEQ multiplex PCR; TCRdb stores just in-frame clones and leaves some out. Among around 130,000 clones, approximately 80% were seen once, and the ten largest hold about 2.5%. This CDR3 region has 15 residues. V was shortened by 3 bases and J by 2 bases, with 12 bases between the two germline ends. Germline V CDR1 and CDR2: MRHNA, SNTAGT. Study findings and constraints: In vitro experiments confirmed that three CMV-associated chains were specific for CMV antigens. Analyzed later, most CMV-associated TCR beta chains appeared HLA-restricted. The analysis excluded some indistinguishable V segments, including TRBV6-2 and TRBV6-3. Researchers catalogued approximately 160 TCR beta chains as cytomegalovirus-associated.

A note on this clone: Antigen unknown.

The TCR originated in a boy between 2 and 10 years old in good health and CMV-seronegative. Source material: PBMCs. The J gene is TRBJ2-3, the V gene TRBV6-4; perhaps TRBD1 as D (5 bases). In DNA form, the CDR3 reads TGTGCCAGCAGTGATAAGGGCAGGGTCACAGATACGCAGTATTTT. As protein: CASSDKGRVTDTQYF.